These 9 T cell receptor beta chains were all obtained from the same sample, sequenced in a study of blood T cell repertoires in COVID-19. Assay: immunoSEQ multiplex PCR; the TCRdb copy retains only in-frame clones and omits some. The sample records some 70,000 clones, about nine tenths being singletons. The sequencing sample was made of peripheral blood. These receptors came from a man in his fifties with active COVID-19.

The chain has TRBV11-3 and TRBJ1-2; D may be TRBD1 (5 bases). The CDR3 totals 11 residues. Trimming removed 6 bases at V and 6 bases at J, with 8 bases between. Germline assignment: CDR1 SGHNT and CDR2 YENEEA. The CDR3 loop is CASRQGNGYTF. In nucleotides, the CDR3 is TGTGCCAGCAGGCAGGGCAATGGCTACACCTTC.

V gene TRBV4-1 combines with J gene TRBJ2-7, with D hard to call. Germline CDR1 is MGHRA and CDR2 is YSYEKL. The V end was cut by 3 bases, the J end by 1 base, with 10 bases between. This CDR3 contains 14 residues. CDR3 DNA sequence: TGCGCCAGCAGCCAGGCAGCAGCGTCCTACGAGCAGTACTTC. Its translation is CASSQAAASYEQYF.

The chain has TRBV4-1 and TRBJ1-1; TRBD1 agrees at 8 bases. J gave up 11 bases and V 2 bases, and 19 bases lay outside the gene matches. This CDR3 spans 17 amino acids. CDR1 MGHRA and CDR2 YSYEKL come from the germline V gene. This CDR3 reads CASSQTDRGPLTGEAFF. CDR3 sequence (DNA): TGCGCCAGCAGCCAAACTGACAGGGGTCCACTGACGGGGGAGGCTTTCTTT.

The V call is TRBV7-2, the J call TRBJ2-2, with TRBD2 matching over 11 bases. Germline V gene data show CDR1 as SGHTA and CDR2 as FQGNSA. The CDR3 spans 19 residues. The ends lost 4 bases at V and 0 bases at J; junction bases unmatched: 10. The CDR3 DNA is TGTGCCAGCAGCTCCCAAGGGCTAGCGGGAGGCTCGAACACCGGGGAGCTGTTTTTT. Its protein product is CASSSQGLAGGSNTGELFF.

V is TRBV19 and J is TRBJ2-7; a possible D gene is TRBD1 (5 bases). From germline, CDR1 is LNHDA and CDR2 SQIVND (reference sequence). This CDR3 is built from 13 residues. V was pared by 4 bases and J by 0 bases, with 7 bases between. The CDR3 is CASSTGNSYEQYF. The CDR3 coding sequence is TGTGCCAGTAGTACAGGGAACTCCTACGAGCAGTACTTC.

This chain uses TRBV29-1 with TRBJ2-5; 9 bases align to TRBD2. J was trimmed by 3 bases and V by 6 bases; bases with no gene match: 8. This CDR3 spans 14 amino acids. Germline CDR1 is SQVTM and CDR2 is ANQGSEA. In nucleotides, the CDR3 is TGCAGCGTCGCCCTGCAGCGGGAGGAAGAGACCCAGTACTTC. The encoded protein is CSVALQREEETQYF.

The genes are TRBV28 and TRBJ2-3; a possible D gene is TRBD2 (5 bases). V was clipped by 6 bases and J by 3 bases, with 7 bases between them. This CDR3 spans 12 amino acids. The germline gives CDR1 MDHEN, CDR2 SYDVKM. The CDR3 sequence: CASSRTTDTQYF. The DNA of the CDR3 is TGTGCCAGCAGCCGGACTACAGATACGCAGTATTTT. Based on the CDR3 plus reference TRBV28 and TRBJ2-3, the full variable domain is DVKVTQSSRYLVKRTGEKVFLECVQDMDHENMFWYRQDPGLGLRLIYFSYDVKMKEKGDIPEGYSVSREKKERFSLILESASTNQTSMYLCASSRTTDTQYFGPGTRLTVL.

The chain employs TRBV24-1 and TRBJ2-1, with 7 bases that match TRBD2. The germline CDR1 and CDR2 sequences are KGHDR and SFDVKD. This CDR3 has 20 residues. After removal of 5 bases from V and 2 bases from J, the junction contained 20 bases not matched to a gene. The CDR3 nucleotides read TGTGCCACCAGTGTCGTTGGGGCAGGGAGGGTAGTTAACCCCTACAATGAGCAGTTCTTC. This codes for CATSVVGAGRVVNPYNEQFF.

This sequence joins TRBV4-3 and TRBJ1-2; TRBD1 matches at 8 bases. This CDR3 is 16 amino acids long. V was pared by 2 bases and J by 4 bases, with 9 bases of the junction left unmatched. Germline V lookup: CDR1 LGHNA, CDR2 YSLEER. The CDR3 region has the DNA TGCGCCAGCAGCCAAAAGCCGGGACAGGTCCGCTATGGCTACACCTTC. As protein: CASSQKPGQVRYGYTF.